Each of the 29 T cell receptor beta chains below was sequenced from the same sample in a study of monozygotic twins with inflammatory bowel disease. TCRdb re-called the 5' RACE reads, yielding one record per CDR3 amino acid sequence without DNA. Seen in this sample are under 200,000 distinct CDR3 sequences; the ten most common clones hold 2% to 3%. Material for sequencing was blood. Receptors originate from a human donor with ulcerative colitis or Crohn's disease, or a healthy co-twin of an affected twin (not recorded which).

The V and J genes are TRBV7-9 and TRBJ1-5; TCRdb gives TRBD1 as the D gene, but with no DNA this cannot be confirmed. The length of the CDR3 is 16 residues. Germline CDR1 and CDR2: SEHNR and FQNEAQ (reference sequence). The CDR3 sequence is CASSPGQEVGSQPQHF.

The chain recombines TRBV20-1 with TRBJ1-3; the D call of TRBD1 rests on TCRdb alone, since no DNA is present to check it. CDR1 and CDR2 (germline): DFQATT, SNEGSKA (reference sequence). The CDR3 is 16 residues long. The CDR3 spells CSARETGKASGNTIYF.

This sequence joins TRBV4-2 and TRBJ2-3; TCRdb returns TRBD2, unconfirmable since there is no DNA. Germline V gene data show CDR1 as LGHNA and CDR2 as YNFKEQ. The CDR3 is 18 amino acids. The CDR3 spells CASSRSQRTSSRTDTQYF.

The V gene is TRBV6-5, the J gene TRBJ2-3; TCRdb proposes TRBD1, but this gene call is untestable without DNA. The length of the CDR3 is 17 residues. From germline, CDR1 is MNHEY and CDR2 SVGAGI. CDR3: CASTYRGDRGLPDTQYF.

V and J are TRBV9 and TRBJ1-5. Germline V lookup: CDR1 SGDLS, CDR2 YYNGEE. CDR3 size: 15 residues. The CDR3 here is CASSVEGEGTQPQHF.

The rearrangement links TRBV21-1 to TRBJ1-2; TCRdb's D gene call, TRBD1, goes unchecked for lack of DNA. TRBV21-1 represents a pseudogene. The CDR3 totals 18 residues. The CDR3 is CASSKDNLSTGQGIGGTF.

This CDR3 reads CASKGGPTGELFF. The chain joins TRBV5-8 to TRBJ2-2; TCRdb selects TRBD1, and the lack of DNA leaves this call unchecked. Germline V lookup: CDR1 SGHTS, CDR2 YDEGEE. CDR3 size: 13 residues.

V gene TRBV20-1 combines with J gene TRBJ2-7; TCRdb names TRBD1, which stays unverified in the absence of DNA. The germline V gene encodes CDR1 DFQATT and CDR2 SNEGSKA (reference sequence). This CDR3 has 14 residues. This CDR3 is CSAPYTGGGYEQYF.

The chain carries TRBV28 and TRBJ2-5; TCRdb's D call of TRBD2 is untestable without DNA. This CDR3 region has 16 residues. Germline CDR1 reads MDHEN; CDR2 reads SYDVKM. The chain's CDR3 is CASSLYISGGAETQYF.

The V gene is TRBV12-3 or TRBV12-4, the J gene TRBJ2-3; TCRdb outputs TRBD1, but without DNA this stays unchecked. The CDR3 extends over 15 amino acids. CDR3 amino acids: CASSSRRLAADTQYF.

The chain links TRBV7-3 to TRBJ1-1; TCRdb designates TRBD1, a call that cannot be tested without DNA. Germline V gene data show CDR1 as SGHTA and CDR2 as FQGTGA. The CDR3 has 15 amino acids. This CDR3 reads CASSAGGIDNTEAFF.

The V gene is TRBV7-3, the J gene TRBJ2-3. Germline-derived CDR1 and CDR2 are SGHTA and FQGTGA. This CDR3 is 15 amino acids long. The CDR3 sequence: CASSSFASSTDTQYF.

The chain links TRBV7-3 to TRBJ2-3; TCRdb gives TRBD1 as the D gene, but with no DNA this cannot be confirmed. The CDR3 extends over 15 amino acids. CDR1 SGHTA and CDR2 FQGTGA come from the germline V gene. CDR3 residues: CASCPGTGVADTQYF.

V usage is TRBV5-6 and J usage is TRBJ2-3. Germline CDR1 reads SGHDT; CDR2 reads YYEEEE. The CDR3 is 12 amino acids. The CDR3 loop reads CASSLPTDTQYF.

The V and J genes are TRBV4-2 and TRBJ2-1; the TCRdb D gene call, TRBD1, has no DNA to confirm it. The germline V gene encodes CDR1 LGHNA and CDR2 YNFKEQ. The CDR3 totals 15 residues. CDR3 residues: CASSQEFRGIGEQFF.

The chain uses TRBV10-3 and TRBJ2-1; the TCRdb call, TRBD1, lacks DNA for checking. From germline, CDR1 is ENHRY and CDR2 SYGVKD. This CDR3 has 14 amino acids. CDR3 protein: CAISEGGIYNEQFF.

V is TRBV12-3 or TRBV12-4 and J is TRBJ1-6. The CDR3 has 17 amino acids. CDR3 region: CATLANRPRAGGSPLHF.

The chain uses TRBV7-2 and TRBJ2-7; the D gene TCRdb calls, TRBD1, cannot be checked with no DNA. Germline V gives CDR1 SGHTA, CDR2 FQGNSA. The CDR3 totals 15 residues. CDR3 region: CASSSSRVTSYEQYF.

The chain recombines TRBV27 with TRBJ1-1; the D call from TCRdb, TRBD1, cannot be confirmed without DNA. The CDR3 covers 13 residues. Germline loops: CDR1 MNHEY, CDR2 SMNVEV (reference sequence). CDR3 amino acids: CASRQGNSFEAFF.

The chain links TRBV4-2 to TRBJ2-1; TCRdb's assignment of TRBD1 cannot be checked, as there is no DNA. The CDR3 is 16 residues long. Germline V gene data show CDR1 as LGHNA and CDR2 as YNFKEQ. The CDR3 reads CASSQGGGQTYNEQFF.

This chain links TRBV5-5 with TRBJ2-3; TCRdb's D call, TRBD1, is unchecked because there is no DNA. The CDR3 totals 16 residues. Looked up from germline, CDR1 is SGHKS and CDR2 is YYEKEE (reference sequence). CDR3 residues: CASSWGQGGASDTQYF.

V is TRBV20-1 and J is TRBJ1-2. The CDR3 extends over 14 amino acids. Per germline, CDR1 DFQATT and CDR2 SNEGSKA (reference sequence). This chain's CDR3 is CSAREHGGNYGYTF.

This chain joins TRBV12-3 or TRBV12-4 and TRBJ2-3; TCRdb designates TRBD1, a call that cannot be tested without DNA. There are 16 residues in the CDR3. The CDR3 sequence: CASSFLQGRLPDTQYF.

The chain joins TRBV6-1 to TRBJ2-1; TCRdb reports TRBD2, a call that lacks DNA to check it against. Germline V gene sequence: CDR1 MNHNS, CDR2 SASEGT. The CDR3 contains 15 residues. The CDR3 reads CASSRLAGRYNEQFF.

This chain connects TRBV7-3 to TRBJ2-3; the D call from TCRdb, TRBD1, cannot be confirmed without DNA. Germline CDR1 SGHTA, CDR2 FQGTGA. CDR3 size: 15 residues. CDR3 sequence reads: CASSLLGGSTDTQYF.

The chain has TRBV21-1 and TRBJ2-7. TRBV21-1 constitutes a pseudogene. The length of the CDR3 is 15 residues. CDR3 sequence: CASSKFGVGSYEQYF.

J is TRBJ2-7 and V is TRBV20-1; no DNA is available, so the TRBD2 call from TCRdb remains unchecked. This CDR3 region has 14 residues. Looked up from germline, CDR1 is DFQATT and CDR2 is SNEGSKA (reference sequence). The CDR3 region is CSAPWSGGAPEQYF.

This chain uses TRBV20-1 with TRBJ1-5; without DNA, the TCRdb call of TRBD1 cannot be checked. CDR1 is DFQATT, CDR2 SNEGSKA, per germline (reference sequence). This CDR3 is built from 18 residues. The CDR3 here is CSARGGTGGSVSNQPQHF.

The rearrangement joins TRBV11-2 to TRBJ1-1. The CDR3 totals 13 residues. Germline CDR1 and CDR2: SGHAT and FQNNGV. The CDR3 sequence: CASSLDGAQTAFF. Based on the CDR3 plus reference TRBV11-2 and TRBJ1-1, the full variable domain is EAGVAQSPRYKIIEKRQSVAFWCNPISGHATLYWYQQILGQGPKLLIQFQNNGVVDDSQLPKDRFSAERLKGVDSTLKIQPAKLEDSAVYLCASSLDGAQTAFFGQGTRLTVV.